This entry lists 19 T cell receptor beta chains sequenced from one sample in a study of cytomegalovirus exposure and HLA in healthy donors. PCR was performed using 60 Vbeta and 13 Jbeta primers. Profiling relied on immunoSEQ multiplex PCR, and the TCRdb table lists in-frame clones only, not all of them. The table has about 91,000 clones, around 60% seen once. Specimen: PBMCs. These receptors all stem from a human donor in good health.

This clone has more than one count but fewer than ten. This chain uses TRBV7-9 with TRBJ2-3, with a possible D match to TRBD1 (5 bases). The CDR3 has 14 amino acids. V lost 0 bases to trimming and J lost 4 bases, with 8 bases between them. CDR1 is SEHNR and CDR2 is FQNEAQ in the germline V gene (reference sequence). The CDR3 DNA is TGTGCCAGCAGCTTAGCCAGGGTGCCAGATACGCAGTATTTT. Translating it yields CASSLARVPDTQYF.

J is TRBJ1-2 and V is TRBV15; possible D gene TRBD1, 5 bases. Trimming left V 0 bases short and J 4 bases short, with 9 bases between. Per germline, CDR1 LNHNV and CDR2 YYDKDF (reference sequence). CDR3 size: 14 residues. The CDR3 reads CATSRDTGTYGYTF. For the CDR3, the DNA is TGTGCCACCAGCAGAGACACAGGAACCTATGGCTACACCTTC.

The chain couples TRBV7-8 to TRBJ1-6; D is perhaps TRBD1 (6 bases). CDR1 and CDR2 from the germline V gene are SGHVS and FQNEAQ. This CDR3 is built from 14 residues. The V end lost 4 bases, the J end lost 4 bases, and 8 bases lay between the germline ends. This chain's CDR3 is CASSWQGYNSPLHF. The CDR3 coding sequence is TGTGCCAGCAGCTGGCAGGGGTATAATTCACCCCTCCACTTT. The complete variable domain, with remaining parts taken from reference TRBV7-8 and TRBJ1-6, reads GAGVSQSPRYKVAKRGQDVALRCDPISGHVSLFWYQQALGQGPEFLTYFQNEAQLDKSGLPSDRFFAERPEGSVSTLKIQRTQQEDSAVYLCASSWQGYNSPLHFGNGTRLTVT.

This chain connects TRBV19 to TRBJ2-3; 15 bases line up with TRBD2. This CDR3 has 15 amino acids. V lost 8 bases, J lost 6 bases, and 6 bases stayed unmatched. Germline V gene data show CDR1 as LNHDA and CDR2 as SQIVND (reference sequence). The CDR3 here is CASRGLAGGVDTQYF. In DNA, the CDR3 is TGTGCCAGTCGGGGACTAGCGGGGGGTGTTGATACGCAGTATTTT.

V and J are TRBV5-1 and TRBJ2-5; 9 nucleotides match TRBD1. V gave up 6 bases and J gave up 2 bases; unmatched junction bases: 2. The CDR3 has 13 amino acids. Per the germline V gene, CDR1 is SGHRS and CDR2 is YFSETQ. CDR3 nucleotides: TGCGCCAGCACCGGACAGGGGCAAGAGACCCAGTACTTC. It specifies CASTGQGQETQYF. Together with reference TRBV5-1 and TRBJ2-5, the CDR3 gives the full variable domain: KAGVTQTPRYLIKTRGQQVTLSCSPISGHRSVSWYQQTPGQGLQFLFEYFSETQRNKGNFPGRFSGRQFSNSRSEMNVSTLELGDSALYLCASTGQGQETQYFGPGTRLLVL.

The chain uses TRBV2 and TRBJ2-1; 11 nucleotides agree with TRBD2. This CDR3 has 15 amino acids. CDR1 SNHLY and CDR2 FYNNEI come from the germline V gene. Losses at the gene ends were 7 bases for V and 4 bases for J; bases not matched to a gene: 6. The CDR3 protein is CASTGLAGLYNEQFF. Written as DNA, the CDR3 is TGTGCCAGCACAGGACTAGCGGGCTTATACAATGAGCAGTTCTTC. Filled out from reference TRBV2 and TRBJ2-1, the complete variable domain reads EPEVTQTPSHQVTQMGQEVILRCVPISNHLYFYWYRQILGQKVEFLVSFYNNEISEKSEIFDDQFSVERPDGSNFTLKIRSTKLEDSAMYFCASTGLAGLYNEQFFGPGTRLTVL.

The chain has TRBV7-8 and TRBJ1-6, with 9 bases that match TRBD1. The V and J ends lost 0 bases and 10 bases, in that order; junction bases with no gene match: 10. CDR1 is SGHVS and CDR2 is FQNEAQ in the germline V gene. This CDR3 spans 17 amino acids. The CDR3 protein is CASSLASRDRAGSPLHF. The CDR3 nucleotides are TGTGCCAGCAGCTTAGCGAGCAGGGACAGGGCAGGCTCACCCCTCCACTTT.

About this clone itself: The junction does not match germline at one end; this may be a read error. The chain uses TRBV5-1 and TRBJ2-1; 9 bases line up with TRBD1. Germline assignment: CDR1 SGHRS and CDR2 YFSETQ. The CDR3 loop spans 16 amino acids. DNA of the CDR3: TGTGCCAGCAGCGTACAGGGGGCTAAGAGGGTCAATGAGCAGTTCTTC. The encoded protein is CASSVQGAKRVNEQFF. Full variable domain (missing parts from reference TRBV5-1 and TRBJ2-1): KAGVTQTPRYLIKTRGQQVTLSCSPISGHRSVSWYQQTPGQGLQFLFEYFSETQRNKGNFPGRFSGRQFSNSRSEMNVSTLELGDSALYLCASSVQGAKRVNEQFFGPGTRLTVL.

The rearrangement joins TRBV6-5 to TRBJ2-7; TRBD1 might be the D (5 bases). Trimming took off 2 bases at V and 4 bases at J, with 6 bases between the two ends. This CDR3 has 12 residues. CDR1 and CDR2 (germline): MNHEY, SVGAGI. CDR3 nucleotide sequence: TGTGCCAGCAGTTACGGACAATACGAGCAGTACTTC. Its protein product is CASSYGQYEQYF.

The chain employs TRBV7-8 and TRBJ2-1; perhaps TRBD2 as D (6 bases). Trimming pared 1 base from V and 6 bases from J, leaving 16 bases between. Per the germline V gene, CDR1 is SGHVS and CDR2 is FQNEAQ. The CDR3 is made up of 16 amino acids. The CDR3 is CASSLGVAAGFNEQFF. CDR3 coding DNA: TGTGCCAGCAGCTTAGGGGTAGCGGCAGGATTCAATGAGCAGTTCTTC.

The chain uses TRBV6-1 and TRBJ2-7, with 8 bases identical to TRBD2. V lost 6 bases to trimming and J lost 0 bases; unmatched junction nucleotides: 4. The CDR3 contains 14 residues. Looked up from germline, CDR1 is MNHNS and CDR2 is SASEGT. CDR3 DNA sequence: TGTGCCAGCAGCCTACTAGCGGACTCCTACGAGCAGTACTTC. Residues: CASSLLADSYEQYF.

The chain couples TRBV18 to TRBJ1-6, with 10 bases aligning to TRBD1. The germline CDR1 and CDR2 sequences are KGHSH and LQKENI. The CDR3 is made up of 14 amino acids. The J segment lost 9 bases and the V segment lost 6 bases, leaving 5 bases of the junction unmatched. In nucleotides, the CDR3 is TGTGCCAGCTCTCCGGACAGGGGGAGTTCACCCCTCCACTTT. Residues: CASSPDRGSSPLHF.

This clone was observed a handful of times. The genes are TRBV7-9 and TRBJ2-5; 8 bases fit TRBD2. Germline lookup yields CDR1 SEHNR and CDR2 FQNEAQ (reference sequence). This CDR3 contains 17 residues. V lost 2 bases and J lost 5; bases outside the gene matches: 13. CDR3 amino acids: CASSLNARGGRWETQYF. The CDR3 nucleotides are TGTGCCAGCAGCTTAAACGCCCGGGGGGGCCGCTGGGAGACCCAGTACTTC.

The chain couples TRBV9 to TRBJ1-2; D not resolved. The CDR3 length is 13 residues. The V end lost 0 bases, the J end lost 8 bases, and 11 bases lay between the germline ends. Looked up from germline, CDR1 is SGDLS and CDR2 is YYNGEE. CDR3 DNA sequence: TGTGCCAGCAGCGTAGCGGGGTTGGGAGGCTACACCTTC. This translates into CASSVAGLGGYTF.

V gene TRBV6-6 combines with J gene TRBJ2-7, with 8 bases identical to TRBD2. V lost 4 bases and J lost 3; bases outside the gene matches: 5. CDR3 length: 14 amino acids. In germline, CDR1 is MNHNY, CDR2 SVGAGI (reference sequence). This CDR3 reads CASSLLAENYEQYF. The CDR3 region has the DNA TGTGCCAGCAGTTTACTAGCGGAGAACTACGAGCAGTACTTC.

V is TRBV5-1 and J is TRBJ2-7; tentative D call: TRBD1 (6 bases). The CDR3 loop spans 20 amino acids. CDR1 is SGHRS and CDR2 is YFSETQ in the germline V gene. Between the trimmed V and J ends, which lost 4 bases and 4 bases, there was a span of 33 bases. CDR3 protein: CASSGTRTGTTLSLGYEQYF. CDR3 in DNA: TGCGCCAGCAGCGGCACCCGCACAGGGACGACTCTCTCATTAGGTTACGAGCAGTACTTC.

This sequence joins TRBV2 and TRBJ2-7, with a possible D match to TRBD2 (7 bases). V was trimmed by 6 bases and J by 3 bases, leaving 24 bases between them. Germline CDR1 is SNHLY and CDR2 is FYNNEI. The CDR3 contains 17 residues. CDR3 coding DNA: TGTGCCAGCAGCGTAATCCGATCAAGCGGGACACACTACGAGCAGTACTTC. Translated, it gives CASSVIRSSGTHYEQYF.

DNA for the CDR3: TGTGCCATCAGCTATACAGAGGCAGGGACTGAAGCTTTCTTT. Protein sequence: CAISYTEAGTEAFF. The chain uses TRBV10-3 and TRBJ1-1, with D possibly matching TRBD1 (5 bases). Looked up from germline, CDR1 is ENHRY and CDR2 is SYGVKD. The V end was cut by 6 bases, the J end by 5 bases, with 16 bases between. This CDR3 contains 14 residues.

CDR3 coding DNA: TGTGCCAGCAGTTCTGGGGCCAGGCCGGACACTGAAGCTTTCTTT. Translated, it gives CASSSGARPDTEAFF. V and J are TRBV28 and TRBJ1-1, with D possibly being TRBD1 (5 bases). V was trimmed by 4 bases and J by 3 bases, leaving 15 bases between them. Germline V lookup: CDR1 MDHEN, CDR2 SYDVKM. CDR3 length equals 15 residues.